This TCR beta chain is drawn from a study of blood T cell repertoires in COVID-19 (TCRdb year 2020). With respect to the entire study: The collaborator samples originated in the United States, Italy and Spain and spanned the acute and convalescent phases of COVID-19. The material from the prospective study consisted of cDNA or gDNA derived from T cells, B-cell-depleted T cells, or PBMCs. Subjects who had been exposed to COVID-19, were actively infected with it, or had recovered from it provided the deeply sampled blood TCRbeta repertoires that made up the dataset. The repertoires were released in a freely available public database intended as a resource for research on the immune response to SARS-CoV-2. The samples were drawn from two sources: the first 160 participants of the ongoing ImmuneRACE study, and fewer than 1,500 subjects contributed by 6 global collaborators. Sample metadata almost always included a de-identified subject ID, COVID-19 status, age in years and sex. Where available, HLA class I and class II types were taken from metadata supplied by the sample provider and were not determined by assay-based typing.

In the prospective study, participants were roughly 18 to 95 years old, resided in approximately 22 geographic areas of the United States, and were enrolled through a virtual design. Cohort assignment in the prospective study relied on participant-reported clinical history from a screening survey and a study questionnaire. Recovered participants in ImmuneRACE Cohort 3 were defined by two consecutive negative NP/OP PCR tests, clearance by a healthcare professional, or resolution of symptoms. In the prospective study, mobile phlebotomists collected whole blood, serum and a nasopharyngeal or oropharyngeal swab from each participant. Participants in the prospective study had the option to provide additional blood draws and questionnaires over a 2-month period. Before DNA extraction, blood samples from the prospective study were shipped at room temperature or frozen. The germline V gene gives CDR1 as SQVTM and CDR2 as ANQGSEA. The CDR3, cysteine through phenylalanine, is 13 amino acids long. The only DNA kept is the CDR3, 39 bases in frame from the first base. V is cut by 5 bases and J by 1 base, and the space between the germline ends is 11 bases.

Broad study findings and their caveats: The quantity of clinical and demographic metadata differed by source and by participant and was supplied without curation.

About this clone: Its cognate antigen has yet to be identified. No base quality information exists; no much larger clone differs at one position.

TCRbeta CDR3 regions were amplified from genomic DNA using the immunoSEQ Assay, a bias-controlled multiplex PCR. On the authors' methods: Within the assay, amplification of reference gene primers was used to estimate how many nucleated cells each sample contained. Sequence reads were collapsed and filtered to measure the absolute abundance of every unique TCRbeta CDR3 rearrangement. For each sample, productive Simpson clonality was calculated as the square root of Simpson's diversity index across productive rearrangements. This is the immuneACCESS table as TCRdb keeps it, with only in-frame sequences that have V and J called. A part of the clones is gone; compared with another copy, unresolved V genes explain less than half, and the rest is unexplained. V, J and clone size are those of that table, while D and trimming were read from the DNA. In this sample the table shows around 250,000 clones, 85% to 90% of which occur a single time. The top ten hold 3.5% to 5% of the sample.

The chain employs TRBV29-1 and TRBJ1-1; too little of a D gene remains to name it. The receptor was isolated from a woman in her thirties who had recovered from COVID-19. Sequencing used PBMCs or T cells enriched from blood (not recorded which). The CDR3 protein sequence reads: CSVPQPSNTEAFF. The DNA is TGCAGCGTTCCACAACCTTCGAACACTGAAGCTTTCTTT.